What follows are 21 T cell receptor beta chains derived from one specimen sequenced in a study of technical replicates of blood from several donors. Data came from immunoSEQ multiplex PCR; TCRdb stores just in-frame clones and leaves some out. The sample holds 87,000 or so clones; approximately 95% are singletons and the top ten take under 0.35%. The material sequenced was T cells isolated from PBMCs. Receptors originate from a human donor in good health.

J is TRBJ2-7 and V is TRBV9, with TRBD2 matching over 9 bases. CDR1 SGDLS and CDR2 YYNGEE come from the germline V gene. This CDR3 region has 15 residues. The ends lost 2 bases at V and 1 base at J; junction bases unmatched: 4. The CDR3 loop is CASSVAGGPSYEQYF. DNA for the CDR3: TGTGCCAGCAGCGTGGCGGGAGGGCCTTCCTACGAGCAGTACTTC.

This chain joins TRBV7-9 and TRBJ1-2; the D gene is possibly TRBD1 (5 bases). V dropped 7 bases and J dropped 3 bases, with 18 bases sitting between them. Per germline, CDR1 SEHNR and CDR2 FQNEAQ (reference sequence). The CDR3 totals 15 residues. CDR3 coding DNA: TGTGCCAGCACCAGAGTCCCAGGGCCGGACTATGGCTACACCTTC. Its translation: CASTRVPGPDYGYTF.

The rearrangement uses TRBV21-1 and TRBJ2-7; the table's D gene call, TRBD2, was not cross checked with the DNA. TRBV21-1 is described as a pseudogene. The CDR3 is 15 amino acids. CDR3 nucleotides: TGTGCCAGCAGCAAAGAGGGAGTATTACACTACGAGCAGTACTTC. Translating gives CASSKEGVLHYEQYF.

The genes are TRBV29-1 and TRBJ2-1, with 7 bases lining up with TRBD2. After removal of 4 bases from V and 8 bases from J, the junction contained 11 bases not matched to a gene. Germline V gives CDR1 SQVTM, CDR2 ANQGSEA. This CDR3 contains 14 residues. CDR3 loop: CSVVLAEEGDEQFF. The CDR3 region has the DNA TGCAGCGTTGTGCTAGCGGAAGAAGGCGATGAGCAGTTCTTC.

With regard to this clone: Germline and junction disagree at one end, which may indicate a read error. This chain connects TRBV13 to TRBJ2-1; maybe TRBD1 (5 bases). Germline CDR1 and CDR2: PRHDT and FYEKMQ (reference sequence). This CDR3 spans 12 amino acids. The CDR3 is CASSLGAVEQFF. CDR3 DNA: TGTGCCAGCAGCCTAGGGGCAGTTGAGCAGTTCTTC.

The CDR3 sequence: CASSAGGGEQYF. As DNA, the CDR3 is TGTGCCAGCAGCGCAGGCGGAGGGGAGCAGTACTTC. The chain uses TRBV9 and TRBJ2-7, with a tentative D call TRBD2 (6 bases). The CDR3 spans 12 residues. Germline CDR1 SGDLS, CDR2 YYNGEE. V lost 3 bases and J 7 bases, leaving 11 bases between the germline ends.

The rearrangement uses TRBV5-1 and TRBJ1-1; the match to TRBD1 covers 8 bases. V was pared by 4 bases and J by 4 bases, with 9 bases of the junction left unmatched. The CDR3 extends over 15 amino acids. The germline CDR1 and CDR2 sequences are SGHRS and YFSETQ. CDR3 sequence reads: CASSAWTGLSTEAFF. Here the CDR3 DNA reads TGCGCCAGCAGCGCCTGGACAGGGTTGAGCACTGAAGCTTTCTTT.

This sequence joins TRBV29-1 and TRBJ2-1; 9 nucleotides agree with TRBD2. The J segment lost 7 bases and the V segment lost 4 bases, leaving 14 bases of the junction unmatched. Per the germline V gene, CDR1 is SQVTM and CDR2 is ANQGSEA. The CDR3 extends over 16 amino acids. The CDR3 loop is CSVGILGGRAPNEQFF. The CDR3 bases are TGCAGCGTTGGAATCCTCGGCGGGAGGGCACCAAATGAGCAGTTCTTC.

The J gene is TRBJ2-3, the V gene TRBV29-1; the D gene is possibly TRBD2 (6 bases). CDR3 size: 12 residues. Per germline, CDR1 SQVTM and CDR2 ANQGSEA. The V and J ends lost 3 bases and 8 bases respectively, with 12 bases between them. The CDR3 protein is CSVEGDSLTQYF. The CDR3 DNA follows: TGCAGCGTTGAGGGGGACTCTCTTACGCAGTATTTT.

In DNA form, the CDR3 reads TGTGCCAGCTCAACCCAGGGGGGAGGCACTGAAGCTTTCTTT. The encoded protein is CASSTQGGGTEAFF. V and J are TRBV18 and TRBJ1-1; TRBD1 agrees at 7 bases. Germline CDR1 KGHSH, CDR2 LQKENI. This CDR3 contains 14 residues. The trim removed 5 bases at V and 4 bases at J, leaving 7 bases unmatched.

This clone has a single count. J is TRBJ1-4 and V is TRBV5-1; 9 positions match TRBD1. With 4 bases clipped from V and 10 bases from J, the junction kept 8 bases outside the gene matches. The CDR3 runs to 14 residues. Germline assignment: CDR1 SGHRS and CDR2 YFSETQ. The CDR3 DNA reads TGCGCCAGCAGCCCACATGAGGACAGGGGAAAACTGTTTTTT. It specifies CASSPHEDRGKLFF. Using reference TRBV5-1 and TRBJ1-4 for the parts outside the CDR3, the full variable domain is KAGVTQTPRYLIKTRGQQVTLSCSPISGHRSVSWYQQTPGQGLQFLFEYFSETQRNKGNFPGRFSGRQFSNSRSEMNVSTLELGDSALYLCASSPHEDRGKLFFGSGTQLSVL.

The chain has TRBV7-2 and TRBJ2-5; 15 bases line up with TRBD2. Losses at the gene ends were 4 bases for V and 6 bases for J; bases not matched to a gene: 3. Germline V CDR1 and CDR2: SGHTA, FQGNSA. The CDR3 covers 15 residues. CDR3 protein: CASSSGTSGRKTQYF. As DNA, the CDR3 is TGTGCCAGCAGCTCCGGGACTAGCGGGAGGAAGACCCAGTACTTC.

The genes are TRBV19 and TRBJ1-2; D possibly corresponds to TRBD1 (5 bases). Trimming removed 9 bases at V and 1 base at J, with 9 bases between. Germline CDR1 is LNHDA and CDR2 is SQIVND (reference sequence). The length of the CDR3 is 12 residues. The CDR3 DNA follows: TGTGCCAGCCACAGGTTTAACTATGGCTACACCTTC. Amino acids: CASHRFNYGYTF.

The chain couples TRBV9 to TRBJ2-7; 14 bases are a match to TRBD2. Germline-derived CDR1 and CDR2 are SGDLS and YYNGEE. CDR3 length: 15 residues. V was pared by 3 bases and J by 3 bases, with 2 bases of the junction left unmatched. CDR3 residues: CASSAGTSGSYEQYF. CDR3 bases: TGTGCCAGCAGCGCCGGGACTAGCGGGAGCTACGAGCAGTACTTC.

This clone has more than one count but fewer than ten. The chain carries TRBV7-8 and TRBJ1-4; 10 bases agree with TRBD1. With 1 base clipped from V and 8 bases from J, the junction kept 4 bases outside the gene matches. Germline V gene sequence: CDR1 SGHVS, CDR2 FQNEAQ. The CDR3 is made up of 15 amino acids. The CDR3 DNA sequence: TGTGCCAGCAGCTTAGTATGGACAGGGGGGGAAAAACTGTTTTTT. Translation gives CASSLVWTGGEKLFF.

In its sample, this clone was seen once. The chain uses TRBV29-1 and TRBJ2-2; 7 positions match TRBD1. V lost 0 bases and J lost 6; bases outside the gene matches: 7. This CDR3 is built from 15 residues. Germline CDR1 is SQVTM and CDR2 is ANQGSEA. Written as DNA, the CDR3 is TGCAGCGTTGAAGATTATAGGGGGCTAGCCGGGGAGCTGTTTTTT. Encoded protein: CSVEDYRGLAGELFF.

The chain uses TRBV7-7 and TRBJ2-5; TRBD1 might be the D (5 bases). The V end lost 5 bases, the J end lost 4 bases, and 17 bases lay between the germline ends. Per germline, CDR1 SSHAT and CDR2 FNYEAQ (reference sequence). The CDR3 runs to 15 residues. DNA of the CDR3: TGTGCCAGCAGCCCCCAGATGGGGCAGGGAGAGACCCAGTACTTC. Its translation: CASSPQMGQGETQYF.

The rearrangement links TRBV2 to TRBJ2-2; the D gene is possibly TRBD2 (5 bases). Germline assignment: CDR1 SNHLY and CDR2 FYNNEI. This CDR3 is 17 amino acids long. Deletions cut 2 bases from V and 0 bases from J, with 13 bases between. As DNA, the CDR3 is TGTGCCAGCAGTGAATTCGGACTGCTCGCGAACACCGGGGAGCTGTTTTTT. Its protein is CASSEFGLLANTGELFF.

The V gene is TRBV28, the J gene TRBJ1-2; no clear D. The ends were cut back, 2 bases at V and 6 bases at J, with 10 bases in the middle. In germline, CDR1 is MDHEN, CDR2 SYDVKM. The CDR3 contains 13 residues. The CDR3, as DNA: TGTGCCAGCAGTTTACCACAGCACCATGGCTACACCTTC. This sequence encodes CASSLPQHHGYTF.

The chain couples TRBV11-2 to TRBJ1-4; TRBD1 is a possible D gene (5 bases). Trimming removed 5 bases from V and 7 bases from J, with 11 bases in between. CDR3 length: 13 residues. The germline gives CDR1 SGHAT, CDR2 FQNNGV. DNA for the CDR3: TGTGCCAGCAGCCTGGGGCAGGCTGAAAAACTGTTTTTT. Translating it yields CASSLGQAEKLFF. Drawing the rest from reference TRBV11-2 and TRBJ1-4, the complete variable domain is EAGVAQSPRYKIIEKRQSVAFWCNPISGHATLYWYQQILGQGPKLLIQFQNNGVVDDSQLPKDRFSAERLKGVDSTLKIQPAKLEDSAVYLCASSLGQAEKLFFGSGTQLSVL.

The DNA for the CDR3 is TGTGCCAGCAGTTTGAACAGGGTGAACACTGAAGCTTTCTTT. Protein: CASSLNRVNTEAFF. This chain joins TRBV27 and TRBJ1-1, with TRBD1 as a possible D gene (6 bases). Germline-derived CDR1 and CDR2 are MNHEY and SMNVEV (reference sequence). Trimming pared 3 bases from V and 0 bases from J, leaving 8 bases between. The CDR3 spans 14 residues.